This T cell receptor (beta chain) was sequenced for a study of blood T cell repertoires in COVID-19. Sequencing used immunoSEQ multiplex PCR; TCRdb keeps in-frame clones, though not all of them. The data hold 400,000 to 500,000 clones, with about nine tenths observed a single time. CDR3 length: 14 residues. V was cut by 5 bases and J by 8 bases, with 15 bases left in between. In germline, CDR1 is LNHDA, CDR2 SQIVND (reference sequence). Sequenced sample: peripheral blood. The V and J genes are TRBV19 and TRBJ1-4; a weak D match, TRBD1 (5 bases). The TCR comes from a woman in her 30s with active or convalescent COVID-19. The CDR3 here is CASSPRTSREKLFF. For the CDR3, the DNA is TGTGCCAGTAGTCCACGGACATCTAGGGAAAAACTGTTTTTT.